The 17 T cell receptor beta chains given below trace back to one sample, sequenced in a study of T-cell memory formation after mild COVID-19 (dated by TCRdb to about 2021). The library was obtained by 5' RACE. The instrument was an Illumina NovaSeq 6000. TCRdb reanalyzed the raw reads on its own, using fastp at Q25 for trimming and MiXCR for clone calling, and kept in-frame beta chains. Here each entry gathers all rows of one CDR3 protein and keeps the most common genes and DNA. The sample table shows 400,000 to 450,000 distinct CDR3 sequences, and roughly 18% are seen once. About a fifth of the sample is held by the ten biggest clonotypes. The sequencing input was PBMCs or a T cell subset sorted from them (not recorded which). These receptors originate from a man younger than 35 who had mild COVID-19 (a few samples of this study predate the infection). The sample titles of this study are shuffled in the database, so cell type and time point are left out; the donor was told from shared clones.

This clonotype showed up just once. In DNA, the CDR3 is TGTGCCAGCACCCCGGGAACAGGGTATCCAAAACTGTTTTTT. This translates into CASTPGTGYPKLFF. This chain links TRBV6-2 or TRBV6-3 with TRBJ1-4; D is possibly TRBD1 (6 bases). Trimming pared 7 bases from V and 10 bases from J, leaving 19 bases between. Looked up from germline, CDR1 is MNHEY and CDR2 is SVGEGT. The CDR3 is 14 amino acids.

The J gene is TRBJ1-4, the V gene TRBV28; perhaps TRBD1 as D (5 bases). The CDR3 is 15 amino acids. Trimming left V 10 bases short and J 7 bases short, with 22 bases between. In germline, CDR1 is MDHEN, CDR2 SYDVKM. The CDR3 reads CATTDRGADGEKLFF. CDR3 sequence (DNA): TGTGCCACCACAGATAGGGGAGCAGATGGTGAAAAACTGTTTTTT.

There are a few counts of this clonotype. The CDR3 bases are TGTGCCAGCAGCCATGCGGGACACCCGAACACCGGGGAGCTGTTTTTT. Translated: CASSHAGHPNTGELFF. This chain links TRBV4-2 with TRBJ2-2; tentatively, D is TRBD1 or TRBD2 (6 bases each). The germline gives CDR1 LGHNA, CDR2 YNFKEQ. V lost 3 bases, J lost 0 bases, and 11 bases lay in between. The CDR3 totals 16 residues.

The V and J genes are TRBV9 and TRBJ2-3; D is perhaps TRBD1 or TRBD2 (5 bases each). The V end was cut by 2 bases, the J end by 4 bases, with 8 bases between. This CDR3 has 13 amino acids. Germline V gene data show CDR1 as SGDLS and CDR2 as YYNGEE. The CDR3 is CASSVVGADTQYF. In nucleotides, the CDR3 is TGTGCCAGCAGCGTTGTGGGGGCAGATACGCAGTATTTT.

A few counts support this clonotype. V gene TRBV7-3 combines with J gene TRBJ2-7; 9 bases fit TRBD1. Germline V gives CDR1 SGHTA, CDR2 FQGTGA. The CDR3 has 13 amino acids. V trimming: 5 bases; J trimming: 6 bases; junction bases outside the gene matches: 5. The CDR3 loop reads CASSLRGQGEQYF. CDR3 in DNA: TGTGCCAGCAGCCTTAGGGGACAGGGCGAGCAGTACTTC.

The chain carries TRBV5-6 and TRBJ2-3, with D unclear. CDR1 is SGHDT and CDR2 is YYEEEE in the germline V gene. The ends were cut back, 0 bases at V and 7 bases at J, with 9 bases in the middle. The CDR3 consists of 13 residues. For the CDR3, the DNA is TGTGCCAGCAGCTTGGCCTCGGGTCATACGCAGTATTTT. It translates to CASSLASGHTQYF.

This clonotype was seen many times. The gene calls are TRBV11-2 and TRBJ2-3; D is unclear. Trimming cost V 1 base and J 7 bases, with 12 bases left between them. Germline V gives CDR1 SGHAT, CDR2 FQNNGV. This CDR3 has 14 amino acids. Here the CDR3 reads CASSLATPRYTQYF. The CDR3 DNA is TGTGCCAGCAGCTTAGCGACCCCTCGATATACGCAGTATTTT. Combining the CDR3 with reference TRBV11-2 and TRBJ2-3 gives the whole variable domain EAGVAQSPRYKIIEKRQSVAFWCNPISGHATLYWYQQILGQGPKLLIQFQNNGVVDDSQLPKDRFSAERLKGVDSTLKIQPAKLEDSAVYLCASSLATPRYTQYFGPGTRLTVL.

This clonotype was observed at least ten times. The J gene is TRBJ1-4, the V gene TRBV7-2; D perhaps matches TRBD1 (5 bases). This CDR3 has 16 amino acids. V was shortened by 3 bases and J by 7 bases, with 18 bases between the two germline ends. Per germline, CDR1 SGHTA and CDR2 FQGNSA. CDR3 in DNA: TGTGCCAGCAGCTTCTCTTTCGAACAGGCGCGTGAAAAACTGTTTTTT. It translates to CASSFSFEQAREKLFF.

This clonotype was counted only a few times. The rearrangement joins TRBV25-1 to TRBJ2-7; TRBD2 agrees at 7 bases. The CDR3 extends over 17 amino acids. Germline V lookup: CDR1 MGHDK, CDR2 SYGVNS. V lost 2 bases and J lost 6; bases outside the gene matches: 16. CDR3 DNA: TGTGCCAGCAGTGAACGGGGGGTTGGTCAGGGTTGGCTCGAGCAGTACTTC. Its translation: CASSERGVGQGWLEQYF.

The rearrangement links TRBV14 to TRBJ1-4; D call uncertain. The CDR3 is 14 residues long. The germline V and J ends were trimmed by 1 base and 5 bases, with 8 bases remaining between them. Looked up from germline, CDR1 is SGHDN and CDR2 is FVKESK. The chain's CDR3 is CASSQAGRNEKLFF. CDR3 sequence (DNA): TGTGCCAGCAGCCAAGCTGGGAGGAATGAAAAACTGTTTTTT.

The chain carries TRBV20-1 and TRBJ1-1; 8 bases are shared with TRBD1. The CDR3 extends over 13 amino acids. The trim removed 6 bases at V and 1 base at J, leaving 4 bases unmatched. Germline CDR1 and CDR2: DFQATT and SNEGSKA (reference sequence). The CDR3 loop is CSAPGQANTEAFF. CDR3 nucleotides: TGCAGTGCGCCGGGACAGGCGAACACTGAAGCTTTCTTT.

The J gene is TRBJ1-6, the V gene TRBV12-3 or TRBV12-4; 9 bases agree with TRBD1. J lost 7 bases, V lost 9 bases, and 4 bases had no gene match. This CDR3 has 13 residues. The CDR3 DNA reads TGTGCCAGTTACAGGGGGCGAAATTCACCCCTCCACTTT. It is translated as CASYRGRNSPLHF.

This clonotype was recorded a few times. This CDR3 is CASSQDSDSSGADYYNEQFF. The CDR3 DNA reads TGCGCCAGCAGCCAAGATTCGGATTCTAGCGGAGCAGATTATTACAATGAGCAGTTCTTC. The chain joins TRBV4-3 to TRBJ2-1; 7 bases agree with TRBD2. The CDR3 contains 20 residues. The V segment lost 0 bases and the J segment 4 bases; nucleotides outside the gene matches: 18. CDR1 and CDR2 from the germline V gene are LGHNA and YSLEER.

This clonotype has just a few counts. The CDR3 DNA reads as TGTGCCAGCAGTGATTCTACCTACACCGGGGAGCTGTTTTTT. Protein: CASSDSTYTGELFF. This chain connects TRBV25-1 to TRBJ2-2; D not resolved. V was pared by 3 bases and J by 3 bases, with 8 bases between. CDR3 size: 14 residues. Germline CDR1 reads MGHDK; CDR2 reads SYGVNS.

V is TRBV18 and J is TRBJ1-2; D not resolved. V was pared by 3 bases and J by 3 bases, with 14 bases between. Germline lookup yields CDR1 KGHSH and CDR2 LQKENI. This CDR3 has 15 residues. The DNA of the CDR3 is TGTGCCAGCTCACCGAACGGGTTTGTTCACTATGGCTACACCTTC. It specifies CASSPNGFVHYGYTF.

The rearrangement joins TRBV4-3 to TRBJ2-1; weak D call: TRBD1 (5 bases). Germline lookup yields CDR1 LGHNA and CDR2 YSLEER. There are 17 residues in the CDR3. The V end lost 0 bases, the J end lost 6 bases, and 18 bases lay between the germline ends. Here the CDR3 DNA reads TGCGCCAGCAGCCAAGATCACAAGACGTACAGGATCAATGAGCAGTTCTTC. Residues: CASSQDHKTYRINEQFF.

This chain uses TRBV27 with TRBJ2-3; 13 positions agree with TRBD2. The V gene's germline CDR1 is MNHEY and CDR2 SMNVEV (reference sequence). This CDR3 has 14 residues. V dropped 4 bases and J dropped 14; count of bases not matched to a gene: 9. In nucleotides, the CDR3 is TGTGCCAGCAGTTCCGGACTAGCGGGGGCCTATGCGTATTTT. Amino acids: CASSSGLAGAYAYF.